What follows are 4 T cell receptor beta chains derived from one specimen sequenced in a study of control samples from healthy donors and cancer patients. Profiled with immunoSEQ multiplex PCR; TCRdb holds only in-frame clones, not every one. The sample lists some 79,000 clones; about 90% were seen once. The material sequenced was blood. Receptor source: a woman aged 45-65 years in good health.

This chain uses TRBV6-1 with TRBJ2-3; 7 bases align to TRBD1. Germline assignment: CDR1 MNHNS and CDR2 SASEGT. The V and J ends lost 2 bases and 5 bases, in that order; junction bases with no gene match: 1. CDR3 length: 13 amino acids. The CDR3 bases are TGTGCCAGCAGTGAAACAGGGGTAGATACGCAGTATTTT. Protein: CASSETGVDTQYF.

The rearrangement links TRBV5-5 to TRBJ1-1; 10 bases line up with TRBD1. V dropped 1 base and J dropped 1; count of bases not matched to a gene: 13. Per germline, CDR1 SGHKS and CDR2 YYEKEE (reference sequence). This CDR3 is built from 19 residues. The CDR3 bases are TGTGCCAGCAGCTTGCCTGTTGGGACAGGGGTGCTCGGGAACACTGAAGCTTTCTTT. Its protein product is CASSLPVGTGVLGNTEAFF. Using reference TRBV5-5 and TRBJ1-1 for the parts outside the CDR3, the full variable domain is DAGVTQSPTHLIKTRGQQVTLRCSPISGHKSVSWYQQVLGQGPQFIFQYYEKEERGRGNFPDRFSARQFPNYSSELNVNALLLGDSALYLCASSLPVGTGVLGNTEAFFGQGTRLTVV.

The chain combines TRBV6-5 with TRBJ2-3; possibly TRBD1 for D (6 bases). The CDR3 covers 15 residues. Between the trimmed V and J ends, which lost 1 base and 2 bases, there was a span of 10 bases. The germline V gene encodes CDR1 MNHEY and CDR2 SVGAGI. CDR3 DNA: TGTGCCAGCAGTTACTTTGGACAGACCACAGATACGCAGTATTTT. Translated: CASSYFGQTTDTQYF.

V gene TRBV29-1 combines with J gene TRBJ1-6; unclear D gene. CDR1 is SQVTM and CDR2 is ANQGSEA in the germline V gene. Trimming took off 3 bases at V and 14 bases at J, with 14 bases between the two ends. The CDR3 is 12 amino acids. CDR3 coding DNA: TGCAGCGTTGATCGGGGAAACGGAGCCCTCCACTTT. Its translation: CSVDRGNGALHF.